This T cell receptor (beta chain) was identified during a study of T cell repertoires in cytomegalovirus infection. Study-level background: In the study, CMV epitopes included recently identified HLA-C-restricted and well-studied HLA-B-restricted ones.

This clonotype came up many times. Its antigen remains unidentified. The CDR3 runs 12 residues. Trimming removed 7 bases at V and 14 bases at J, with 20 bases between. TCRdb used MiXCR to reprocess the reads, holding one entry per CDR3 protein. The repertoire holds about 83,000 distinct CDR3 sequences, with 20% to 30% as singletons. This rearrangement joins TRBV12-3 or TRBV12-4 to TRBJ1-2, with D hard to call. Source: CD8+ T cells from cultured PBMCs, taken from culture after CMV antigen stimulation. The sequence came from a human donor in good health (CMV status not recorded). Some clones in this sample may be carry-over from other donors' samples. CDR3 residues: CASTDSDRRGTF. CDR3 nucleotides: TGTGCCAGCACCGACTCGGACCGGCGCGGGACCTTC.